The clone carrying this TCR beta chain was recorded a few times. Its specificity is not known. This sample is drawn from a study of beta chain features in type 1 diabetes. Whole-study results and caveats: Healthy donors had naive, central memory and Treg TCRB repertoires that appeared less similar than those seen among patients. Shorter templates might be favored by PCR, and equally so in patients and in controls. The influence of HLA type on TCRB rearrangement stayed undetermined.

Expressed TCRB transcripts were sequenced after all isolated RNA was converted to cDNA. TCRdb keeps only in-frame clones here, not all; method: immunoSEQ multiplex PCR. The sample shows roughly 380,000 clones, 20% of them seen only once. This TCR derives from a woman between 18 and 29 years old in good health. Sequencing was done on a sample of naive CD4+ T cells from blood.

CDR3 sequence: CASSLGLAGGLAKNIQYF. As DNA, the CDR3 is TGTGCCAGCAGCTTAGGACTAGCGGGAGGGCTAGCCAAAAACATTCAGTACTTC. The J gene is TRBJ2-4, the V gene TRBV7-9, with 14 bases matching TRBD2. Germline V gives CDR1 SEHNR, CDR2 FQNEAQ (reference sequence). The CDR3 spans 18 residues. Trimming took 1 base from V and 0 from J; bases not matched to a gene: 2.